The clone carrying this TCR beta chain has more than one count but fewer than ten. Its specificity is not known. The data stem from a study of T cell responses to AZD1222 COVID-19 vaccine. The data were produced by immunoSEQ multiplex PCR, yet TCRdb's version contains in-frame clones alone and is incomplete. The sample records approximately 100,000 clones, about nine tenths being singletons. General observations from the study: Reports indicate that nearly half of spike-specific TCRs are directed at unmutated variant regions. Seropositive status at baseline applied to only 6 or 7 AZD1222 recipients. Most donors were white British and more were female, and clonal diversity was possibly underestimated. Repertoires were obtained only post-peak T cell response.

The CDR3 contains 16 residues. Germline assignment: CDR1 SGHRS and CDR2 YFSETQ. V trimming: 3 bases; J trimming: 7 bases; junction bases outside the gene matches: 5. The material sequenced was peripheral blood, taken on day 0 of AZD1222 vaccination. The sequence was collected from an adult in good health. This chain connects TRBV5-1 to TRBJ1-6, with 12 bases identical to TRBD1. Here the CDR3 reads CASSSSGTGGNSPLHF. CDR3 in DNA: TGCGCCAGCAGCTCATCCGGGACAGGGGGCAATTCACCCCTCCACTTT. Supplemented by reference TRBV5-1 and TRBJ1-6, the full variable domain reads KAGVTQTPRYLIKTRGQQVTLSCSPISGHRSVSWYQQTPGQGLQFLFEYFSETQRNKGNFPGRFSGRQFSNSRSEMNVSTLELGDSALYLCASSSSGTGGNSPLHFGNGTRLTVT.